The clone carrying this TCR beta chain has only a few counts. What it binds is not known. 13 Jbeta primers and 60 Vbeta primers were used for the PCR. The table came from immunoSEQ multiplex PCR; TCRdb's copy has only in-frame clones and leaves some out. The table lists about 140,000 clones, approximately 70% of them singletons. The data were obtained in a study of cytomegalovirus exposure and HLA in healthy donors. Whole-study results and caveats: Researchers reported in a later analysis that common viral pathogens appeared linked to several top clusters.

The donors (healthy individuals) were bone marrow donors. Each donor was nominally healthy when sampled (though unrecorded immune exposures were likely). The CDR3 is 17 residues long. The germline V gene encodes CDR1 SGHRS and CDR2 YFSETQ. V shed 0 bases and J shed 6 bases, with 22 bases lying between them. The sequenced material came from PBMCs. V and J are TRBV5-1 and TRBJ2-7; the D gene is possibly TRBD1 (7 bases). The origin of this receptor is a woman aged 55-70 years in good health and CMV-seropositive. CDR3 DNA sequence: TGCGCCAGCAGCTTGGGGAGTTGGGGGGACAGAGGACGCGAGCAGTACTTC. As protein: CASSLGSWGDRGREQYF.